These T cell receptor beta chains were read from a single sample in a study of CD8 T cells in ankylosing spondylitis. TCRdb reprocessed the 5' RACE reads with MiXCR, giving one entry per CDR3 protein. The sample includes 670,000 or so distinct CDR3 sequences, around 19% of them seen just once. Sample: blood, either unsorted or a sorted T cell fraction (not recorded which). All receptors come from a male donor with ankylosing spondylitis. The CDR3 runs from the conserved cysteine through the conserved F or W. D genes are given only for firm matches. A clone size is listed for some rows: how often the clone was seen (once, few, many), or a class if it is expanded.

TRBV20-1	TRBJ2-2	NA	14	TRBD1	TGCAGTGCTAGAGGACAGGGCTCCACCGGGGAGCTGTTTTTT	CSARGQGSTGELFF
TRBV29-1	TRBJ2-7	few	14	NA	TGCAGCGTCGTTGGCCTTAGCTTTGACCGGGAGCAGTACTTC	CSVVGLSFDREQYF
TRBV12-3/TRBV12-4	TRBJ2-1	few	18	TRBD2	TGCGCCAGCAGTTTTATCGCGGGAGGCGGGGGGCCAGACAATGAGCAGTTCTTC	CASSFIAGGGGPDNEQFF
TRBV4-2	TRBJ2-3	few	14	NA	TGTGCCAGCAGCCCGGGGGTCGGCACAGATACGCAGTATTTT	CASSPGVGTDTQYF
TRBV12-5	TRBJ2-2	NA	14	TRBD2	TGTGCTAGTGGCCTGGGACTAAACACCGGGGAGCTGTTTTTT	CASGLGLNTGELFF
TRBV13	TRBJ1-3	NA	15	NA	TGTGCCAGCAGCCTCGGTAGCGGGATCGGAAACACCATATATTTT	CASSLGSGIGNTIYF
TRBV12-3/TRBV12-4	TRBJ1-1	NA	13	NA	TGTGCCAGCAGTTCGACCGATTACACTGAAGCTTTCTTT	CASSSTDYTEAFF
TRBV11-1	TRBJ2-1	NA	16	TRBD1	TGTGCCAGCAGCTCCGGCCGGACAGGGGGCCGCAATGAGCAGTTCTTC	CASSSGRTGGRNEQFF
TRBV7-2	TRBJ2-5	NA	12	NA	TGTGCCAGCAGCTCCAGTGATGAGACCCAGTACTTC	CASSSSDETQYF
TRBV6-7	TRBJ2-1	few	15	TRBD2	TGTGCCAGCAGTACGAGCGGGGGCGAGGGAAATGAGCAGTTCTTC	CASSTSGGEGNEQFF
TRBV7-2	TRBJ1-1	NA	13	NA	TGTGCCAGCAGCTTAGTTGGGTACACTGAAGCTTTCTTT	CASSLVGYTEAFF
TRBV4-1	TRBJ1-4	NA	17	NA	TGCGCCAGCAGCCAAGATATCGACCGACGGGGGGGTGAAAAACTGTTTTTT	CASSQDIDRRGGEKLFF
TRBV18	TRBJ1-3	NA	16	NA	TGTGCCAGCTCACCTCAGGATTTCGCGAGTGGAAACACCATATATTTT	CASSPQDFASGNTIYF
TRBV12-3/TRBV12-4	TRBJ2-1	many	12	NA	TGTGCCAGCAGATCCCCGGGAAGTAGGCAGTTCTTC	CASRSPGSRQFF
TRBV11-2	TRBJ2-1	few	20	TRBD2	TGTGCCAGCAGCTTATATGGTGGCCTAGCGGGAGGAACCAAAGACAATGAGCAGTTCTTC	CASSLYGGLAGGTKDNEQFF
TRBV7-9	TRBJ1-2	few	13	NA	TGTGCCAGCAGCAACGAGGGGTTTCTGGGCTACACCTTC	CASSNEGFLGYTF
TRBV5-6	TRBJ2-2	NA	15	TRBD2	TGTGCCAGCACAAGAAGCGGGAGCTTCACCGGGGAGCTGTTTTTT	CASTRSGSFTGELFF
TRBV20-1	TRBJ1-3	few	15	TRBD1	TGCAGTGCTAGAGAGACAGGGGTTGTGGGAAACACCATATATTTT	CSARETGVVGNTIYF
TRBV5-1	TRBJ1-1	NA	18	NA	TGCGCCAGCAGCTCCGGGGGGATCATTGTGCTAGTGAACACTGAAGCTTTCTTT	CASSSGGIIVLVNTEAFF
TRBV3-1	TRBJ2-5	many	14	TRBD1	TGTGCCAGCACCCTAGAGGGGGCCCAAGAGACCCAGTACTTC	CASTLEGAQETQYF
TRBV5-1	TRBJ1-2	NA	18	TRBD1	TGCGCCAGCAACACCGGGACAGGTCGCGCCAGAGAAAACTATGGCTACACCTTC	CASNTGTGRARENYGYTF
TRBV20-1	TRBJ2-3	NA	15	TRBD2	TGCAGTGCCGCCGAGAGACTAGCGGGAGCAGATACGCAGTATTTT	CSAAERLAGADTQYF
TRBV5-6	TRBJ1-5	NA	14	NA	TGTGCCAGCAGCTTTATGGCGAGCAATCAGCCCCAGCATTTT	CASSFMASNQPQHF
TRBV3-1	TRBJ2-2	few	14	NA	TGTGCCAGCAGATCAGAGCTGGCCACCGGGGAGCTGTTTTTT	CASRSELATGELFF
TRBV5-1	TRBJ1-2	NA	13	TRBD1	TGCGCCAGCAGCCTCCTAGGGGGCGATGGCTACACCTTC	CASSLLGGDGYTF
TRBV12-3/TRBV12-4	TRBJ1-4	few	16	TRBD1	TGTGCCAGCAGTCGCCAGAGACAGGGCGCTCATGAAAAACTGTTTTTT	CASSRQRQGAHEKLFF
TRBV29-1	TRBJ1-1	few	10	NA	TGCAGCGTTGAACTCATCGAAGCTTTCTTT	CSVELIEAFF
TRBV18	TRBJ2-1	few	17	TRBD2	TGTGCCAGCTCACCATCTAGCGGGAGCCCCCTTTACAATGAGCAGTTCTTC	CASSPSSGSPLYNEQFF
TRBV5-1	TRBJ2-1	few	16	TRBD2	TGCGCCAGCAGCCCCGAGGCTCTAGCGGGGAACAATGAGCAGTTCTTC	CASSPEALAGNNEQFF
TRBV6-1	TRBJ1-3	NA	14	NA	TGTGCCAGCAGTACCGGGACGGATGGAAACACCATATATTTT	CASSTGTDGNTIYF
TRBV18	TRBJ2-1	few	14	NA	TGTGCCAGCTCACCCCGAGCGGACTACAATGAGCAGTTCTTC	CASSPRADYNEQFF
TRBV30	TRBJ2-7	few	14	NA	TGTGCCTGGAGGGAGACGTCTACTCACTACGAGCAGTACTTC	CAWRETSTHYEQYF
TRBV7-8	TRBJ2-3	NA	16	TRBD1	TGTGCCAGCAGCTGGGCCGGGACAGGGGTCACAGATACGCAGTATTTT	CASSWAGTGVTDTQYF
TRBV2	TRBJ2-6	NA	16	NA	TGTGCCAGCAGTGCCGACACCTACTCTGGGGCCAACGTCCTGACTTTC	CASSADTYSGANVLTF
TRBV7-8	TRBJ2-1	NA	14	NA	TGTGCCAGCAGCTCCCTCTCGGGAAGGAATGAGCAGTTCTTC	CASSSLSGRNEQFF
TRBV12-3/TRBV12-4	TRBJ1-5	few	15	NA	TGTGCCAGCAGTTTTCTGGGGATCAGGAATCAGCCCCAGCATTTT	CASSFLGIRNQPQHF
TRBV5-1	TRBJ2-5	few	14	NA	TGCGCCAGCCTCGAACCGGGGCGGCAAGAGACCCAGTACTTC	CASLEPGRQETQYF
TRBV7-9	TRBJ2-1	few	14	TRBD1	TGTGCCAGCAGCGCCTCTACAGGGGACAATGAGCAGTTCTTC	CASSASTGDNEQFF
TRBV14	TRBJ2-3	many	16	TRBD1	TGTGCCAGCAGCCAAGACGCGACAGGGGGAAAAGATACGCAGTATTTT	CASSQDATGGKDTQYF
TRBV12-3/TRBV12-4	TRBJ1-1	NA	14	NA	TGTGCCAGCCGGAAACAGGGTCGAGGTACTGAAGCTTTCTTT	CASRKQGRGTEAFF
TRBV5-6	TRBJ2-5	few	14	NA	TGTGCCAGCAGCTCCTGGCAGAGCCAAGAGACCCAGTACTTC	CASSSWQSQETQYF
TRBV20-1	TRBJ2-3	NA	14	TRBD2	TGCAGTGCATCTGGACTAGCGGGAAAATATACGCAGTATTTT	CSASGLAGKYTQYF
TRBV18	TRBJ1-1	few	13	NA	TGTGCCAGCTCACCAAAGTCTGACAGTGAAGCTTTCTTT	CASSPKSDSEAFF
TRBV7-9	TRBJ2-5	few	14	NA	TGTGCCAGCAGGACTAGTAGCGCAGGGGAGACCCAGTACTTC	CASRTSSAGETQYF